The 18 T cell receptor beta chains below were found in one sample sequenced in a study of shared clonotypes between healthy human individuals. Naive CD8 cells lacked CD45RO and underwent positive selection for CCR7, leaving out terminally differentiated effector memory CD45RA+ cells. The assay was immunoSEQ multiplex PCR, and TCRdb's table has in-frame clones only and misses some. The table shows approximately 590,000 clones, with over 95% occurring only once. The specimen was naive CD8+ T cells sorted from blood. These receptors came from a woman aged 25 to 39 in good health.

Concerning this clone itself: Within the sample, other DNA sequences also encode this same CDR3. This rearrangement joins TRBV5-6 to TRBJ1-1; D not certain. CDR1 and CDR2 (germline): SGHDT, YYEEEE. CDR3 size: 13 residues. Between the trimmed V and J ends, which lost 0 bases and 1 base, there was a span of 4 bases. CDR3 sequence reads: CASSLEGNTEAFF. Here the CDR3 DNA reads TGTGCCAGCAGCTTGGAAGGGAACACTGAAGCTTTCTTT.

This clone turned up a few times. The chain uses TRBV27 and TRBJ1-1; D unresolved. The CDR3 is 12 residues long. Germline V CDR1 and CDR2: MNHEY, SMNVEV (reference sequence). V was pared by 4 bases and J by 5 bases, with 8 bases between. The DNA of the CDR3 is TGTGCCAGCAGTTCGGGGTGGACTGAAGCTTTCTTT. Amino acids: CASSSGWTEAFF.

This chain connects TRBV19 to TRBJ2-7; TRBD2 might be the D (6 bases). CDR3 size: 14 residues. Germline V gives CDR1 LNHDA, CDR2 SQIVND (reference sequence). V lost 1 base to trimming and J lost 4 bases, with 11 bases between them. CDR3 bases: TGTGCCAGTAGTATAGGAGGAGGGGAGTACGAGCAGTACTTC. It encodes CASSIGGGEYEQYF.

J is TRBJ1-1 and V is TRBV27; 10 nucleotides align to TRBD1. The CDR3 totals 14 residues. V gave up 5 bases and J gave up 5 bases; unmatched junction bases: 5. CDR1 and CDR2 (germline): MNHEY, SMNVEV (reference sequence). CDR3 in amino acids: CASSPGTGDTEAFF. The DNA of the CDR3 is TGTGCCAGCAGTCCTGGGACAGGGGATACTGAAGCTTTCTTT.

V usage is TRBV7-2 and J usage is TRBJ2-7; no clear D. This CDR3 is built from 13 residues. CDR1 and CDR2 from the germline V gene are SGHTA and FQGNSA. V shed 8 bases and J shed 2 bases, with 13 bases lying between them. The CDR3, as DNA: TGTGCCAGCGAAGAAGACCAAACCTACGAGCAGTACTTC. As protein: CASEEDQTYEQYF.

This clone was counted a single time. This sequence joins TRBV19 and TRBJ2-7, with 8 nucleotides matching TRBD2. The CDR3 contains 14 residues. The J segment lost 2 bases and the V segment lost 10 bases, leaving 10 bases of the junction unmatched. Germline V gene sequence: CDR1 LNHDA, CDR2 SQIVND (reference sequence). This CDR3 reads CATSPAGGAYEQYF. CDR3 DNA: TGTGCCACCTCCCCTGCGGGAGGAGCCTACGAGCAGTACTTC. Full variable domain (outside the CDR3, taken from reference TRBV19 and TRBJ2-7): DGGITQSPKYLFRKEGQNVTLSCEQNLNHDAMYWYRQDPGQGLRLIYYSQIVNDFQKGDIAEGYSVSREKKESFPLTVTSAQKNPTAFYLCATSPAGGAYEQYFGPGTRLTVT.

The rearrangement links TRBV19 to TRBJ2-7; 8 bases match TRBD2. Trimming took 1 base from V and 4 from J; bases not matched to a gene: 9. The CDR3 extends over 16 amino acids. Germline CDR1 and CDR2: LNHDA and SQIVND (reference sequence). The CDR3 spells CASSIGAAGEGYEQYF. The CDR3 DNA sequence: TGTGCCAGTAGTATAGGGGCAGCGGGAGAAGGTTACGAGCAGTACTTC.

The chain couples TRBV15 to TRBJ2-1, with TRBD2 identical over 10 bases. This CDR3 region has 13 residues. Germline CDR1 reads LNHNV; CDR2 reads YYDKDF (reference sequence). Trimming at V came to 7 bases and at J to 5 bases, leaving 2 bases not matched to a gene. CDR3 residues: CATKREGNNEQFF. DNA for the CDR3: TGTGCCACCAAGCGGGAGGGCAACAATGAGCAGTTCTTC.

The chain recombines TRBV27 with TRBJ1-5, with D tentatively TRBD1 (6 bases). V was shortened by 4 bases and J by 3 bases, with 13 bases between the two germline ends. The CDR3 is 15 residues long. Germline V gene lookup returns CDR1 MNHEY and CDR2 SMNVEV (reference sequence). CDR3 in DNA: TGTGCCAGCAGTTCAGAACAGGGATTCAATCAGCCCCAGCATTTT. Translating it yields CASSSEQGFNQPQHF.

CDR3 sequence: CASTRDGSVVEKLFF. CDR3 nucleotide sequence: TGTGCCAGTACAAGGGACGGATCAGTGGTTGAAAAACTGTTTTTT. The chain couples TRBV19 to TRBJ1-4, with D tentatively TRBD1 (5 bases). CDR1 is LNHDA and CDR2 is SQIVND in the germline V gene (reference sequence). V was cut by 7 bases and J by 7 bases, with 19 bases left in between. The CDR3 is 15 amino acids.

This sequence joins TRBV7-8 and TRBJ2-1, with 9 bases that match TRBD2. CDR1 and CDR2 (germline): SGHVS, FQNEAQ. There are 17 residues in the CDR3. Losses at the gene ends were 4 bases for V and 7 bases for J; bases not matched to a gene: 14. The CDR3 region has the DNA TGTGCCAGCAGCTACCGAGGGGGTAGCGGGAGAGGGAATGAGCAGTTCTTC. It translates to CASSYRGGSGRGNEQFF.

This sequence joins TRBV6-1 and TRBJ2-7, with D maybe TRBD1 (5 bases). V was cut by 0 bases and J by 0 bases, with 9 bases left in between. Germline assignment: CDR1 MNHNS and CDR2 SASEGT. The CDR3 totals 15 residues. The CDR3 sequence is CASSEALDSSYEQYF. DNA for the CDR3: TGTGCCAGCAGTGAAGCGCTTGACAGCTCCTACGAGCAGTACTTC.

This clone appeared a single time. V is TRBV4-1 and J is TRBJ1-4, with D hard to call. V gave up 0 bases and J gave up 6 bases, with 14 bases separating them. The CDR3 has 16 residues. The germline V gene encodes CDR1 MGHRA and CDR2 YSYEKL. CDR3 DNA sequence: TGCGCCAGCAGCCAAGATCGGCGGAAGGAGTATGAAAAACTGTTTTTT. Translated, it gives CASSQDRRKEYEKLFF.

The V gene is TRBV4-1, the J gene TRBJ2-7; 11 nucleotides agree with TRBD2. This CDR3 region has 18 residues. V lost 2 bases, J lost 3 bases, and 12 bases stayed unmatched. Germline V lookup: CDR1 MGHRA, CDR2 YSYEKL. CDR3 residues: CASSQLAGGLHVLYEQYF. CDR3 nucleotides: TGCGCCAGCAGCCAACTAGCGGGAGGCCTCCATGTCCTCTACGAGCAGTACTTC.

The V gene is TRBV6-1, the J gene TRBJ1-1; perhaps TRBD1 as D (6 bases). The V gene lost 8 bases and the J gene lost 0 bases, with 13 bases spanning the gap. CDR1 and CDR2 from the germline V gene are MNHNS and SASEGT. The CDR3 contains 14 residues. CDR3 coding DNA: TGTGCCAGCGATCAGACAGGCTTGAACACTGAAGCTTTCTTT. It specifies CASDQTGLNTEAFF.

The gene calls are TRBV27 and TRBJ1-6, with D hard to call. This CDR3 is 15 amino acids long. Germline V lookup: CDR1 MNHEY, CDR2 SMNVEV (reference sequence). V was trimmed by 6 bases and J by 10 bases, leaving 19 bases between them. CDR3 sequence (DNA): TGTGCCAGCAGCCACCTTCGCGGAGTCGGATCACCCCTCCACTTT. It is translated as CASSHLRGVGSPLHF.

This chain joins TRBV27 and TRBJ2-2, with D perhaps matching TRBD2 (6 bases). Between the trimmed V and J ends, which lost 8 bases and 5 bases, there was a span of 15 bases. Germline V CDR1 and CDR2: MNHEY, SMNVEV (reference sequence). The CDR3 runs to 14 residues. The CDR3 spells CASALAAGTGELFF. The CDR3 DNA reads TGTGCCAGCGCCCTCGCCGCGGGGACCGGGGAGCTGTTTTTT.

This clone was picked up one time. The rearrangement joins TRBV5-6 to TRBJ2-1; 7 bases are a match to TRBD2. With 3 bases clipped from V and 6 bases from J, the junction kept 6 bases outside the gene matches. CDR1 SGHDT and CDR2 YYEEEE come from the germline V gene. This CDR3 contains 14 residues. CDR3 loop: CASSWEGLGNEQFF. The CDR3, as DNA: TGTGCCAGCAGCTGGGAGGGTCTAGGCAATGAGCAGTTCTTC.